The text below deals with one TCR beta chain. This sample was included in a study of early T cells in non-severe SARS-CoV-2 infection. Individual cDNA molecules received unique molecular identifiers during library preparation. TCRdb re-called the 5' RACE reads with MiXCR, one entry per CDR3 protein. Of around 53,000 distinct CDR3 sequences listed, over 9.5% were seen once; the top ten hold less than 9.5%. Specimen: whole blood. The TCR originated in an adult who was a healthcare worker with PCR-confirmed SARS-CoV-2 infection or an uninfected control (not recorded which).

CDR3 nucleotide sequence: TGTGCCAGCAGTACCCACAGGGTAGATACGCAGTATTTT. Translated: CASSTHRVDTQYF. The chain employs TRBV28 and TRBJ2-3; D is perhaps TRBD1 (6 bases). V was clipped by 5 bases and J by 5 bases, with 11 bases between them. This CDR3 is built from 13 residues. Germline assignment: CDR1 MDHEN and CDR2 SYDVKM.